These T cell receptor beta chains were read from a single sample in a study of cytomegalovirus exposure and HLA in healthy donors. Repertoires were generated with immunoSEQ multiplex PCR, while TCRdb's copy carries only in-frame clones and drops some. The sample has 110,000 or so clones, 60% to 80% seen once. Material: PBMCs. These receptors all come from a woman younger than 45 in good health and CMV-seropositive. The CDR3 runs from the conserved cysteine through the conserved F or W. D genes are given only for firm matches. Where a row states a size, it is once, few, many or the class of an expanded clone; other rows omit it.

J | D | V | size | DNA | CDR3
TRBJ2-3 | TRBD2 | TRBV6-5 | NA | TGTGCCAGCAGATCTAGCGGGGGACTTGCAGATACGCAGTATTTT | CASRSSGGLADTQYF
TRBJ2-3 | TRBD2 | TRBV29-1 | NA | TGCAGCGTTGGACTAGCGGGAGGGAGCACAGATACGCAGTATTTT | CSVGLAGGSTDTQYF
TRBJ1-1 | NA | TRBV19 | NA | TGTGCCAGTAGTATAACGGGGTCTGAAGCTTTCTTT | CASSITGSEAFF
TRBJ1-5 | NA | TRBV9 | NA | TGTGCCAGCAGCGGAGATACAGCTACCAATCAGCCCCAGCATTTT | CASSGDTATNQPQHF
TRBJ1-4 | TRBD1 | TRBV7-9 | NA | TGTGCCAGCAGACGCGGACAGGGGGCGCTTGATGAAAAACTGTTTTTT | CASRRGQGALDEKLFF
TRBJ1-5 | NA | TRBV10-3 | NA | TGTGCCATCAGCACTGGACTGCCCGGTAATCAGCCCCAGCATTTT | CAISTGLPGNQPQHF
TRBJ2-3 | NA | TRBV6-1 | NA | TGTGCCAGTACTGACAGTCAGGAGGAGGGTACGCAGTATTTT | CASTDSQEEGTQYF
TRBJ2-1 | NA | TRBV5-6 | NA | TGTGCCAGCAGCGCCACTCAGGGCTCCTACAATGAGCAGTTCTTC | CASSATQGSYNEQFF
TRBJ1-2 | TRBD1 | TRBV4-2 | few | TGTGCCAGCAGCCAAGACCGGACAGGGTATGATGGCTACACCTTC | CASSQDRTGYDGYTF
TRBJ2-7 | TRBD2 | TRBV29-1 | NA | TGCAGCGTTGTGACCCGTCGGGAGGGGGCCTACGAGCAGTACTTC | CSVVTRREGAYEQYF
TRBJ2-1 | TRBD2 | TRBV6-5 | once | TGTGCCAGCAGCCTAGCGGGAGGACTCAATGAGCAGTTCTTC | CASSLAGGLNEQFF
TRBJ2-5 | TRBD2 | TRBV2 | NA | TGTGCCAGCAGTGATGGGAGGGCCCTCGGGGAGACCCAGTACTTC | CASSDGRALGETQYF
TRBJ2-7 | NA | TRBV4-1 | NA | TGCGCCAGCAGCCAAGCCCCGCCAGGAATGGAGGGCTACGAGCAGTACTTC | CASSQAPPGMEGYEQYF
TRBJ2-7 | NA | TRBV7-2 | few | TGTGCCAGCAGCTCGGTGGATGTGGGACACCTCTACGAGCAGTACTTC | CASSSVDVGHLYEQYF
TRBJ2-6 | NA | TRBV19 | once | TGTGCCAGTAGTATGGGCGTATCTGGGGCCAACGTCCTGACTTTC | CASSMGVSGANVLTF
TRBJ1-2 | TRBD1 | TRBV9 | NA | TGTGCCAGCAGCGAAACCGGGACAGACTATGGCTACACCTTC | CASSETGTDYGYTF
TRBJ1-2 | NA | TRBV7-2 | NA | TGTGCCAGCAGCCCGGGAGGGGAGACAGGAATTGGCTACACCTTC | CASSPGGETGIGYTF
TRBJ1-5 | TRBD1 | TRBV6-1 | NA | TGTGCCAGCAGAGGAGACAGGGTGCACAATCAGCCCCAGCATTTT | CASRGDRVHNQPQHF
TRBJ1-1 | NA | TRBV28 | NA | TGTGCCAGCAGCCGGGAGGACCTCACTGAAGCTTTCTTT | CASSREDLTEAFF
TRBJ2-2 | NA | TRBV30 | NA | TGTGCCTGGACCCCCGAAGACAGGTGGAGTATCACCGGGGAGCTGTTTTTT | CAWTPEDRWSITGELFF
TRBJ1-2 | NA | TRBV6-1 | NA | TGTGCCAGCAGTGAAGTTGAGGGCCCCTATGGCTACACCTTC | CASSEVEGPYGYTF
TRBJ1-5 | TRBD1 | TRBV4-1 | NA | TGCGCCAGCAGCCCCTCCGGGACAGGGCGACCCTTTAGCAATCAGCCCCAGCATTTT | CASSPSGTGRPFSNQPQHF
TRBJ2-1 | TRBD2 | TRBV11-2 | once | TGTGCCAGCAGCCTTAGCGGGGGGGCCCGGTACAATGAGCAGTTCTTC | CASSLSGGARYNEQFF
TRBJ2-3 | TRBD2 | TRBV14 | NA | TGTGCCAGCAGCCAAGATGAGAAGCGGGGGCCTATCACAGATACGCAGTATTTT | CASSQDEKRGPITDTQYF
TRBJ2-3 | TRBD2 | TRBV5-6 | NA | TGTGCCAGCAGCAGACTAGCGGGGGGCACAGATACGCAGTATTTT | CASSRLAGGTDTQYF